A selection of T cell receptor beta chains follows, all from one sample in a study of shared clonotypes between healthy human individuals. Only in-frame clones appear in the TCRdb table, and some are missing; sequencing was by immunoSEQ multiplex PCR. The sample contains approximately 2.1 million clones, approximately 95% of which appear only once. The sequenced sample was naive CD4+ T cells from PBMCs. These receptors all come from a man younger than 35 in good health. Some clones in this sample may be carry-over from other donors' samples. The CDR3 runs from the conserved cysteine through the conserved F or W. A D gene is named only where the DNA matches it firmly. Some rows mark clone size as missing; the rest say once, few, many or name a class of expanded clone.

V,D,length,size,J,DNA,CDR3
TRBV4-2,TRBD2,16,NA,TRBJ2-3,TGTGCCAGCAGCCAAAGACTAGCGGGAGAAACTTGGGCGCAGTATTTT,CASSQRLAGETWAQYF
TRBV27,NA,13,NA,TRBJ2-3,TGTGCCAGCAGTTTCAGGCAAACAGATACGCAGTATTTT,CASSFRQTDTQYF
TRBV30,TRBD1,14,NA,TRBJ1-1,TGTGCCTGGAGTAAGGCAGGGGGGAACACTGAAGCTTTCTTT,CAWSKAGGNTEAFF
TRBV27,NA,12,NA,TRBJ1-3,TGTGCCAGCGTTTCCGCTGGAAACACCATATATTTT,CASVSAGNTIYF
TRBV2,TRBD1,13,NA,TRBJ1-2,TGTGCCAGCATTCTAGGACAGGGTTACGGCTACACCTTC,CASILGQGYGYTF
TRBV7-3,NA,14,NA,TRBJ1-3,TGTGCCAGCAGCCAGCAGGTCCCTGGAAACACCATATATTTT,CASSQQVPGNTIYF
TRBV12-5,TRBD2,13,NA,TRBJ2-3,TGTGCTAGTGCTCTAGCGGGAACAGATACGCAGTATTTT,CASALAGTDTQYF
TRBV10-2,TRBD1,13,NA,TRBJ2-2,TGCGCCAGCAACACAGGGGTTACCGGGGAGCTGTTTTTT,CASNTGVTGELFF
TRBV5-1,NA,15,NA,TRBJ2-2,TGCGCCAGCAGCTGGGGGTGGAGGGACACCGGGGAGCTGTTTTTT,CASSWGWRDTGELFF
TRBV5-1,NA,16,NA,TRBJ2-3,TGCGCCAGCAGCTTGAGGGCTGCCCTTAGCACAGATACGCAGTATTTT,CASSLRAALSTDTQYF
TRBV19,NA,18,NA,TRBJ1-2,TGTGCCAGTATGTCACGGTGGGGAAGCCGTTCAAGTAACTATGGCTACACCTTC,CASMSRWGSRSSNYGYTF
TRBV9,TRBD2,15,once,TRBJ2-1,TGTGCCAGCAGCCCTAGCGGGAGGGCCGGGGGTGAGCAGTTCTTC,CASSPSGRAGGEQFF
TRBV7-2,TRBD2,14,NA,TRBJ2-1,TGTGCCAGCAGCCCCGGGACTAGAGTAGGTGAGCAGTTCTTC,CASSPGTRVGEQFF
TRBV28,NA,13,NA,TRBJ2-5,TGTGCCAGCAGTTTCCGACTCTGGGAGACCCAGTACTTC,CASSFRLWETQYF
TRBV7-9,TRBD1,14,once,TRBJ2-2,TGTGCCACCCGGGAACAGGGGGACACCGGGGAGCTGTTTTTT,CATREQGDTGELFF
TRBV5-1,TRBD1,14,NA,TRBJ1-2,TGCGCCAGCAGCTTGGGACAGGGAAGCTATGGCTACACCTTC,CASSLGQGSYGYTF
TRBV28,NA,12,NA,TRBJ1-5,TGTGCCAGCTGGACATTTGGTCAGCCCCAGCATTTT,CASWTFGQPQHF
TRBV2,NA,14,NA,TRBJ2-6,TGTGCCAGCAGTGAAGCGCGAAAGGCCAACGTCCTGACTTTC,CASSEARKANVLTF
TRBV19,NA,19,NA,TRBJ2-7,TGTGCCAGTAGTGCCAAACCGCAGAGCAGGGCCCATTATTCCTACGAGCAGTACTTC,CASSAKPQSRAHYSYEQYF
TRBV7-2,TRBD2,13,NA,TRBJ2-3,TGTGCCAGCGACGTTACGGGAGGAGGTACGCAGTATTTT,CASDVTGGGTQYF
TRBV4-1,NA,13,NA,TRBJ1-2,TGCGCCAGCAGCCAATCAGGGCAACCTGGCTACACCTTC,CASSQSGQPGYTF
TRBV7-2,TRBD1,15,NA,TRBJ1-1,TGTGCCAGCAGCTTCATGACAGGGCTGGGCACTGAAGCTTTCTTT,CASSFMTGLGTEAFF
TRBV18,TRBD2,17,NA,TRBJ2-1,TGTGCCAGCTCACCCGCCCGGACTAGCGGACTCTACAATGAGCAGTTCTTC,CASSPARTSGLYNEQFF
TRBV18,NA,16,once,TRBJ2-2,TGTGCCAGCTCATGGCGGTCGGGGATGATCACCGGGGAGCTGTTTTTT,CASSWRSGMITGELFF